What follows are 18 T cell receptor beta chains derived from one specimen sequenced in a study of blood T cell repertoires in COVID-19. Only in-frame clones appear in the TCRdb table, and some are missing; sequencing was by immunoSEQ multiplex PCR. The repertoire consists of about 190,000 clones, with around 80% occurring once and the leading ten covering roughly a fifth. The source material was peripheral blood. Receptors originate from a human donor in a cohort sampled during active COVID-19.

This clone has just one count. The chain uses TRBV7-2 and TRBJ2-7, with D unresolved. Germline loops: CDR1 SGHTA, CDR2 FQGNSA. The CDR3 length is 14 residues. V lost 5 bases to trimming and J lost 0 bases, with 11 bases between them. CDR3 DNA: TGTGCCAGCAGCACTGAGAGGAGCTCCTACGAGCAGTACTTC. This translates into CASSTERSSYEQYF.

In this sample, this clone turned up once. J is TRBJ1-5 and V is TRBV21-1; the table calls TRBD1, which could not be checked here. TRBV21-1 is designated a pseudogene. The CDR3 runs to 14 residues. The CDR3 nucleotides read TGTGCCAGCAGAAAAGGGGGACAGGTTCAGCCCCAGCATTTT. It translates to CASRKGGQVQPQHF.

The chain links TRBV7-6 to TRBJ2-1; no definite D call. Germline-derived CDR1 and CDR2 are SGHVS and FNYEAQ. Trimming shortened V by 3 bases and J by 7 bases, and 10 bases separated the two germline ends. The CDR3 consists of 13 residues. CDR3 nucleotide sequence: TGTGCCAGCAGCTTCGTAGTTTCGAATGAGCAGTTCTTC. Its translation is CASSFVVSNEQFF.

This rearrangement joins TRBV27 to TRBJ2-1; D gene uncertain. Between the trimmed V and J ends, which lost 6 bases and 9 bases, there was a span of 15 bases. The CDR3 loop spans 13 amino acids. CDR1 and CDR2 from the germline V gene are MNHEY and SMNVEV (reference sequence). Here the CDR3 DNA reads TGTGCCAGCAGGGCCGGGTCCCTCGGTGAGCAGTTCTTC. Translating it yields CASRAGSLGEQFF.

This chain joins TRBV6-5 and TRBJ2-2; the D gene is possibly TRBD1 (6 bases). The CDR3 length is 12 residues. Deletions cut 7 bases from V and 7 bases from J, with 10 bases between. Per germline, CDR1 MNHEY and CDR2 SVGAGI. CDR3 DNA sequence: TGTGCCAGCACCAGGGGTGACGGGGAGCTGTTTTTT. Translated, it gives CASTRGDGELFF.

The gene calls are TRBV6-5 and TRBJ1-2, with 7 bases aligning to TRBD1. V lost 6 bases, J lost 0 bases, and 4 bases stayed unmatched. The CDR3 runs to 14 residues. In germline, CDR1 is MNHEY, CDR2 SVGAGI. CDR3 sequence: CASRRQGPNYGYTF. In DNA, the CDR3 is TGTGCCAGCAGGAGACAGGGCCCTAACTATGGCTACACCTTC.

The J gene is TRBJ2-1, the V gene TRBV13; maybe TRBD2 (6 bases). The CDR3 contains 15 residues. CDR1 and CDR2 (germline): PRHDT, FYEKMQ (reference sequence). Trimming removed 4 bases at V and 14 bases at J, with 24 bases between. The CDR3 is CASSSFATAGLVKFF. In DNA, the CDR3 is TGTGCCAGCAGCTCGTTCGCTACAGCGGGCCTCGTGAAGTTCTTC.

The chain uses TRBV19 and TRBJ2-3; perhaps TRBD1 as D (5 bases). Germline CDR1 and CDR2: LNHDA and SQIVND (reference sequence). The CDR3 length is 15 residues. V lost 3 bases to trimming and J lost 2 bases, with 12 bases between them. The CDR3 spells CASSIAGWPTDTQYF. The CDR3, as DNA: TGTGCCAGTAGTATTGCAGGGTGGCCCACAGATACGCAGTATTTT.

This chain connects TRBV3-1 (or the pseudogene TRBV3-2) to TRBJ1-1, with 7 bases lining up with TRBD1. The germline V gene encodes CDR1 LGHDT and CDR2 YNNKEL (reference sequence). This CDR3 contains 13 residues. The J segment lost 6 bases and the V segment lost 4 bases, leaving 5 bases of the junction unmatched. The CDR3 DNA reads TGTGCCAGCAGCCCGAACAGGGGATCTGAAGCTTTCTTT. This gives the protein CASSPNRGSEAFF.

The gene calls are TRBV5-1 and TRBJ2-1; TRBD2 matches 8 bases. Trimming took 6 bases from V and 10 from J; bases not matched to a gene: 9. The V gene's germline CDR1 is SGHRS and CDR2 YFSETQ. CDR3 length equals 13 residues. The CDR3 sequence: CASNPGLEGEQFF. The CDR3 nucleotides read TGCGCCAGCAATCCGGGACTAGAAGGGGAGCAGTTCTTC. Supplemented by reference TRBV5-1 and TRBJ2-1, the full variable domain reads KAGVTQTPRYLIKTRGQQVTLSCSPISGHRSVSWYQQTPGQGLQFLFEYFSETQRNKGNFPGRFSGRQFSNSRSEMNVSTLELGDSALYLCASNPGLEGEQFFGPGTRLTVL.

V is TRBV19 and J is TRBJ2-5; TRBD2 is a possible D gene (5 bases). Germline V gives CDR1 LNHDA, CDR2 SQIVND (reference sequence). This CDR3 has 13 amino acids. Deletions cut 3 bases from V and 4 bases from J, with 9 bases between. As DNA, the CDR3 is TGTGCCAGTAGTATGGAGGTGGGAGAGACCCAGTACTTC. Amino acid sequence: CASSMEVGETQYF.

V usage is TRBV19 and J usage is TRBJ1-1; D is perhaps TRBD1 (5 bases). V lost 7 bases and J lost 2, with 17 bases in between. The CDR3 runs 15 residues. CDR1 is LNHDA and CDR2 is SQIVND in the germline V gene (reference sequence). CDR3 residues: CASTDSRQVNTEAFF. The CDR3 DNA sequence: TGTGCCAGTACCGACAGTCGACAAGTTAACACTGAAGCTTTCTTT.

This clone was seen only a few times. The CDR3 DNA reads as TGTGCCAGCAGTGAAGTTCCGGGAACTAACTATGGCTACACCTTC. Encoded protein: CASSEVPGTNYGYTF. The chain has TRBV6-1 and TRBJ1-2; D uncertain. The V end was cut by 1 base, the J end by 0 bases, with 9 bases between. This CDR3 contains 15 residues. Germline-derived CDR1 and CDR2 are MNHNS and SASEGT.

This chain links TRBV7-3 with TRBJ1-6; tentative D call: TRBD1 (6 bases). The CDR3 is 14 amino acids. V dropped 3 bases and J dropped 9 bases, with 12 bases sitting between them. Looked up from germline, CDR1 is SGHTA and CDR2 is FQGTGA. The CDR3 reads CASSLGGRGSPLHF. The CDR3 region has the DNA TGTGCCAGCAGCTTGGGGGGGCGCGGTTCACCCCTCCACTTT. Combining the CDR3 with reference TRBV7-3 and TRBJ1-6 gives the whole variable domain GAGVSQTPSNKVTEKGKYVELRCDPISGHTALYWYRQSLGQGPEFLIYFQGTGAADDSGLPNDRFFAVRPEGSVSTLKIQRTERGDSAVYLCASSLGGRGSPLHFGNGTRLTVT.

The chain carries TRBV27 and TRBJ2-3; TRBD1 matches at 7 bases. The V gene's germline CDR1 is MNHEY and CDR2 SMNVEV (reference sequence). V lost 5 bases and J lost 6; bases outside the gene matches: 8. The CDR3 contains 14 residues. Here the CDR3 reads CASSQGVITDTQYF. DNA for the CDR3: TGTGCCAGCAGTCAGGGGGTCATCACCGATACGCAGTATTTT.

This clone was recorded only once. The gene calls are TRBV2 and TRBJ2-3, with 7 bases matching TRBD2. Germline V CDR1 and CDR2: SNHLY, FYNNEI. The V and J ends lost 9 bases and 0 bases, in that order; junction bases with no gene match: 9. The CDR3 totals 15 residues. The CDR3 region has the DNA TGTGCCAGTTCCCTTAGCGGGCCTAGCACAGATACGCAGTATTTT. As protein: CASSLSGPSTDTQYF.

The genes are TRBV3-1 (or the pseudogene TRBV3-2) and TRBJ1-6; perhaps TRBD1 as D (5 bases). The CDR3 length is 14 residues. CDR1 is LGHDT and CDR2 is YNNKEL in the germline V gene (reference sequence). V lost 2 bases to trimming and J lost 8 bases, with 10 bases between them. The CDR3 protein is CASSQWGGDSPLHF. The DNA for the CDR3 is TGTGCCAGCAGCCAATGGGGGGGGGATTCACCCCTCCACTTT.

CDR3 DNA: TGTGCCAGCAGACAGGGTAGGGGCAATCAGCCCCAGCATTTT. Translated, it gives CASRQGRGNQPQHF. The genes are TRBV27 and TRBJ1-5; weak D call: TRBD1 (6 bases). In germline, CDR1 is MNHEY, CDR2 SMNVEV (reference sequence). CDR3 size: 14 residues. The ends were cut back, 6 bases at V and 2 bases at J, with 11 bases in the middle.